The clone carrying this TCR beta chain was detected a few times. The antigen remains undetermined. The CDR3 is 13 residues long. The V end was cut by 7 bases, the J end by 3 bases, with 13 bases between. CDR1 is SQVTM and CDR2 is ANQGSEA in the germline V gene. This record belongs to a study of regulatory T cells in long-lasting Graves disease. General study findings and limits: Persistent disease preferred TRBV28, TRBJ1-2 and TRBJ2-5; new disease, TRBV20-1 and TRBJ2-1.

Noted time point: persistent/refractory GD, antithyroid drugs over 5 years with positive TRAb. Following extraction of RNA from PBMCs, that RNA was used to make the TCR library. Each of the patients was recruited from an endocrinology department situated in Xi'an, China. Building of the TCR beta libraries involved iRepertoire HTBI primers and Arm-PCR of CDR3 regions. MiXCR, run by TCRdb on the multiplex PCR reads, gives a single entry per CDR3 protein. The sample yields fewer than 600,000 distinct CDR3 sequences, approximately 22% seen once. This specimen consisted of peripheral blood mononuclear cells (PBMCs), obtained when the disease was refractory, from a patient treated with antithyroid drugs. The V and J genes are TRBV29-1 and TRBJ1-5; D possibly corresponds to TRBD1 (6 bases). This sequence originates from a female donor with Graves disease. The CDR3 nucleotides are TGCAGCGCCCTAACAGGGTACAATCAGCCCCAGCATTTT. Its translation is CSALTGYNQPQHF. The full variable domain, completed using reference TRBV29-1 and TRBJ1-5, is SAVISQKPSRDICQRGTSLTIQCQVDSQVTMMFWYRQQPGQSLTLIATANQGSEATYESGFVIDKFPISRPNLTFSTLTVSNMSPEDSSIYLCSALTGYNQPQHFGDGTRLSIL.